This TCR beta chain emerged from a study of T cells in Graves' hyperthyroidism and ophthalmopathy. Study results and limitations: Ophthalmopathy and stable hyperthyroidism were told apart by a 13 V-J model. Researchers found most expanded thyroid clonotypes above 0.001 in blood as well.

TCR beta CDR3 regions were amplified from RNA. First-round RT-PCR of the TCR CDR3 relied on the HTBI primer set. TCRdb independently ran MiXCR on the multiplex PCR reads; one entry per CDR3 protein. The table includes 250,000 or so distinct CDR3 sequences, 12% to 15% detected once. CDR1 and CDR2 (germline): DFQATT, SNEGSKA (reference sequence). The V end was cut by 2 bases, the J end by 7 bases, with 11 bases between. The CDR3 has 12 amino acids. The patients, who ranged from 18 to 65 in age, presented with newly diagnosed hyperthyroidism lasting under 2 months. There are many counts of this clonotype. Its antigen remains unknown.

The sequence was obtained from a woman in her 50s with Graves' hyperthyroidism that later progressed to Graves' ophthalmopathy. V is TRBV20-1 and J is TRBJ1-1; D is unclear. Sequencing was carried out using blood. The CDR3: CSARPHGIEAFF. The CDR3 DNA follows: TGCAGTGCTAGACCACACGGGATTGAAGCTTTCTTT.